The rows below give T cell receptor beta chains drawn from one sample of a study of Ad26.COV2.S vaccination and SARS-CoV-2 variants. The repertoire was sequenced with immunoSEQ multiplex PCR; TCRdb's copy has only in-frame clones and lacks some. This table has more than 400,000 clones, less than 95% appearing once. The source was peripheral blood, collected in a trial of Ad26.COV2.S vaccine versus placebo. The receptors derive from a person between 18 and 65 years old who received the Ad26.COV2.S COVID-19 vaccine or a placebo. Both conserved end residues are part of each CDR3. Fields, in order: CDR3 DNA, CDR3 protein, clone size, V gene, J gene, D gene. A D gene is named only where the DNA matches it firmly. Some rows have no size entry. The others give once, few or many, or a class for an expanded clone.

CDR3 DNA: TGTGCCAGCAGCAAACCGGGACTAGCGGGACTATCGAACACCGGGGAGCTGTTTTTT
CDR3 protein: CASSKPGLAGLSNTGELFF
clone size: .
V gene: TRBV5-4
J gene: TRBJ2-2
D gene: TRBD2

CDR3 DNA: TGTGCCAGCAGCGACCGGACTAGCGGGAGTATAACCGGGGAGCTGTTTTTT
CDR3 protein: CASSDRTSGSITGELFF
clone size: .
V gene: TRBV7-9
J gene: TRBJ2-2
D gene: TRBD2

CDR3 DNA: TGTGCCATCAGTGAGCCGATGGACAGTAACTATGGCTACACCTTC
CDR3 protein: CAISEPMDSNYGYTF
clone size: .
V gene: TRBV10-3
J gene: TRBJ1-2
D gene: .

CDR3 DNA: TGTGCCAGAAGTATCGGGAGAGCCTACGAGCAGTACTTC
CDR3 protein: CARSIGRAYEQYF
clone size: .
V gene: TRBV7-5
J gene: TRBJ2-7
D gene: .

CDR3 DNA: TGTGCCAGCAGCTCCACAGGAAGCTCCTATAATTCACCCCTCCACTTT
CDR3 protein: CASSSTGSSYNSPLHF
clone size: .
V gene: TRBV4-2
J gene: TRBJ1-6
D gene: .

CDR3 DNA: TGTGCCAGCAGCGTAGATGGGAGCGGGGAGCTGTTTTTT
CDR3 protein: CASSVDGSGELFF
clone size: .
V gene: TRBV9
J gene: TRBJ2-2
D gene: .

CDR3 DNA: TGTGCCAGCAGTTACAATCCGACGCAAAGCTCCTACGAGCAGTACTTC
CDR3 protein: CASSYNPTQSSYEQYF
clone size: .
V gene: TRBV6-2/TRBV6-3
J gene: TRBJ2-7
D gene: .

CDR3 DNA: TGTGCCACCAGGGCTAGCGGGAGTATGAATGAGCAGTTCTTC
CDR3 protein: CATRASGSMNEQFF
clone size: .
V gene: TRBV24-1
J gene: TRBJ2-1
D gene: TRBD2

CDR3 DNA: TGTGCCAGCAGCTGGGGGGAACGGCTCCAAGAGACCCAGTACTTC
CDR3 protein: CASSWGERLQETQYF
clone size: .
V gene: TRBV7-2
J gene: TRBJ2-5
D gene: .

CDR3 DNA: TGCGCCAGCAGCCAAGTGGGCAGCGGGAGTGTTAGGGAGCAGTACTTC
CDR3 protein: CASSQVGSGSVREQYF
clone size: once
V gene: TRBV4-3
J gene: TRBJ2-7
D gene: TRBD2

CDR3 DNA: TGTGCCAGCAGCTCTACATCTTATGTCTACGAGCAGTACTTC
CDR3 protein: CASSSTSYVYEQYF
clone size: .
V gene: TRBV6-2/TRBV6-3
J gene: TRBJ2-7
D gene: .

CDR3 DNA: TGTGCCAGCAGCAAAGCCCACCGGGACCAACGAACCGGGGAGCTGTTTTTT
CDR3 protein: CASSKAHRDQRTGELFF
clone size: .
V gene: TRBV21-1
J gene: TRBJ2-2
D gene: .

CDR3 DNA: TGTGCCAGCAGCCTCCCAGGCACAGGGAGTGAAAAACTGTTTTTT
CDR3 protein: CASSLPGTGSEKLFF
clone size: .
V gene: TRBV4-2
J gene: TRBJ1-4
D gene: .

CDR3 DNA: TGCGCCAGCAGCCCGGGGACCGTGTCGGGGTATGGCTACACCTTC
CDR3 protein: CASSPGTVSGYGYTF
clone size: .
V gene: TRBV5-1
J gene: TRBJ1-2
D gene: .

CDR3 DNA: TGTGCCATCAGTGAGCCCCAGAGGGACTATGGCTACACCTTC
CDR3 protein: CAISEPQRDYGYTF
clone size: .
V gene: TRBV10-3
J gene: TRBJ1-2
D gene: .

CDR3 DNA: TGCGCCAGCAGCTTATGGGGGGCGATGACCTACGAGCAGTACTTC
CDR3 protein: CASSLWGAMTYEQYF
clone size: .
V gene: TRBV5-1
J gene: TRBJ2-7
D gene: .

CDR3 DNA: TGTGCCAGCAGCCAAGCAGGGGGGACTGCAAGCTACGAGCAGTACTTC
CDR3 protein: CASSQAGGTASYEQYF
clone size: .
V gene: TRBV4-2
J gene: TRBJ2-7
D gene: .

CDR3 DNA: TGTGCCAGCAGCCCCTTATCAGAGGGGGCTCCCCACAATGAGCAGTTCTTC
CDR3 protein: CASSPLSEGAPHNEQFF
clone size: once
V gene: TRBV5-6
J gene: TRBJ2-1
D gene: TRBD1

CDR3 DNA: TGTGCCAGCAAACGTCAGGATAATTCACCCCTCCACTTT
CDR3 protein: CASKRQDNSPLHF
clone size: .
V gene: TRBV27
J gene: TRBJ1-6
D gene: .

CDR3 DNA: TGTGCCAGCGGAGACGGGACAGGGACTGAAAAACTGTTTTTT
CDR3 protein: CASGDGTGTEKLFF
clone size: .
V gene: TRBV7-2
J gene: TRBJ1-4
D gene: TRBD1

CDR3 DNA: TGTGCCAGCAGCTCGATACAGGGGGCTCTCAATTCACCCCTCCACTTT
CDR3 protein: CASSSIQGALNSPLHF
clone size: .
V gene: TRBV7-2
J gene: TRBJ1-6
D gene: TRBD1

CDR3 DNA: TGTGCCAGCTCACGAGGGAGTGATCGAGAAAAACTGTTTTTT
CDR3 protein: CASSRGSDREKLFF
clone size: .
V gene: TRBV18
J gene: TRBJ1-4
D gene: .

CDR3 DNA: TGCGCCAGCATCTGGACTAGCGGTAGAGAGCAGTTCTTC
CDR3 protein: CASIWTSGREQFF
clone size: .
V gene: TRBV10-1
J gene: TRBJ2-1
D gene: TRBD2

CDR3 DNA: TGCAGCGTTGAAGAGGGGGGGTATGAGCAGTTCTTC
CDR3 protein: CSVEEGGYEQFF
clone size: .
V gene: TRBV29-1
J gene: TRBJ2-1
D gene: TRBD2

CDR3 DNA: TGTGCCAGCAGTGGAGTAGTAGCGGGAGGACCCCTCACAGATACGCAGTATTTT
CDR3 protein: CASSGVVAGGPLTDTQYF
clone size: .
V gene: TRBV6-1
J gene: TRBJ2-3
D gene: TRBD2

CDR3 DNA: TGCGCCAGCAGCCAAGATAGGGGGGCCTACGAGCAGTATTTC
CDR3 protein: CASSQDRGAYEQYF
clone size: .
V gene: TRBV4-3
J gene: TRBJ2-7
D gene: .

CDR3 DNA: TGTGCCAGCAGTTACTCGAGGGGGGGCACCGGGGAGCTGTTTTTT
CDR3 protein: CASSYSRGGTGELFF
clone size: .
V gene: TRBV6-5
J gene: TRBJ2-2
D gene: .

CDR3 DNA: TGTGCCAGCAGCTTAGTTCGAACCGGGGAGCTGTTTTTT
CDR3 protein: CASSLVRTGELFF
clone size: .
V gene: TRBV7-3
J gene: TRBJ2-2
D gene: .

CDR3 DNA: TGTGCCATCAGCGAGCAACCGGGACAGGGATTCTCCTACGAGCAGTACTTC
CDR3 protein: CAISEQPGQGFSYEQYF
clone size: .
V gene: TRBV10-3
J gene: TRBJ2-7
D gene: TRBD1

CDR3 DNA: TGTGCCAGCAGATACAGGGTGGACTATGGCTACACCTTC
CDR3 protein: CASRYRVDYGYTF
clone size: .
V gene: TRBV28
J gene: TRBJ1-2
D gene: .

CDR3 DNA: TGTGCCAGCAAATCTGCGGCCGGGGAGCTGTTTTTT
CDR3 protein: CASKSAAGELFF
clone size: .
V gene: TRBV3-1/TRBV3-2
J gene: TRBJ2-2
D gene: .

CDR3 DNA: TGTGCCAGCAGACTGACTAGCGGTAACAATGAGCAGTTCTTC
CDR3 protein: CASRLTSGNNEQFF
clone size: .
V gene: TRBV2
J gene: TRBJ2-1
D gene: TRBD2

CDR3 DNA: TGTGCCAGCAGCTTAGAAAATACCTACGAGCAGTACTTC
CDR3 protein: CASSLENTYEQYF
clone size: .
V gene: TRBV7-2
J gene: TRBJ2-7
D gene: .

CDR3 DNA: TGTGCCAGCAGTTTACCAGCGGGAGCCGAGCAGTACTTC
CDR3 protein: CASSLPAGAEQYF
clone size: .
V gene: TRBV12-3/TRBV12-4
J gene: TRBJ2-7
D gene: TRBD2

CDR3 DNA: TGTGCCAGCAGCGTAGGGGCCCTTCAGGGGTCCGACGGCTACACCTTC
CDR3 protein: CASSVGALQGSDGYTF
clone size: .
V gene: TRBV9
J gene: TRBJ1-2
D gene: .

CDR3 DNA: TGTGCCAGCAGTTTCAGCGGGAGCTTGGGGTTTGCCCACGAGCAGTACTTC
CDR3 protein: CASSFSGSLGFAHEQYF
clone size: .
V gene: TRBV28
J gene: TRBJ2-7
D gene: TRBD2

CDR3 DNA: TGTGCCAGCTCATCCTCGCAAGAGACCCAGTACTTC
CDR3 protein: CASSSSQETQYF
clone size: .
V gene: TRBV18
J gene: TRBJ2-5
D gene: .